The 11 T cell receptor beta chains in this list originate from one sample, sequenced in a study of vaccination and CD4 T cells after COVID-19. An Oncomine TCR Beta short-read assay was used to sequence the DNA from cultured CD4+ T cells. A single record per CDR3 protein comes from TCRdb applying MiXCR to the PCR reads. The table shows 9,900 or so distinct CDR3 sequences, with less than 35% occurring only once. For these TCRs, the target antigens are not known. As to treatment: approximately 9-day PBMC culture with coronavirus spike peptide pools or control peptides (ViraFEST assay). The source material was CD4+ T cells from blood, cultured in vitro, sampled after SARS-CoV-2 vaccination. All receptors derive from a human donor who had recovered from COVID-19.

A remark on this clonotype: A much larger clone differs by one base, so this may be a read error. The V gene is TRBV20-1, the J gene TRBJ2-7; D may be TRBD1 (7 bases). The V and J ends lost 7 bases and 0 bases respectively, with 19 bases between them. Germline V CDR1 and CDR2: DFQATT, SNEGSKA (reference sequence). CDR3 size: 15 residues. CDR3 nucleotide sequence: TGCAGTGTTAGGGGGGACAGACTCTACTCCTACGAGCAGTACTTC. Amino acids: CSVRGDRLYSYEQYF.

About this clonotype: A junction boundary mismatches the germline segment, possibly from a read error. The chain carries TRBV20-1 and TRBJ1-5; D is unclear. Per the germline V gene, CDR1 is DFQATT and CDR2 is SNEGSKA (reference sequence). This CDR3 region has 15 residues. CDR3 nucleotide sequence: TGCAGTGCCCCGGTTAAGCCCTATAGCAATCAGTCCCAGCATTTT. This gives the protein CSAPVKPYSNQSQHF.

CDR3 sequence: CASSFSADRRSTDTQYF. CDR3 in DNA: TGCGCCAGCAGCTTCTCCGCTGACAGGCGATCCACAGATACGCAGTATTTT. This sequence joins TRBV5-1 and TRBJ2-3; D might be TRBD1 (6 bases). V was shortened by 2 bases and J by 2 bases, with 18 bases between the two germline ends. The V gene's germline CDR1 is SGHRS and CDR2 YFSETQ. The CDR3 has 17 residues.

The V call is TRBV19, the J call TRBJ1-5, with TRBD1 as a possible D gene (5 bases). Germline loops: CDR1 LNHDA, CDR2 SQIVND (reference sequence). This CDR3 has 14 amino acids. V was cut by 3 bases and J by 6 bases, with 12 bases left in between. The CDR3 DNA sequence: TGTGCCAGTAGTATCCGCAGGGAGGGTCAGCCCCAGCATTTT. The encoded protein is CASSIRREGQPQHF.

The chain links TRBV27 to TRBJ2-7; D assignment may be TRBD1 or TRBD2 (5 bases each). Germline V gene sequence: CDR1 MNHEY, CDR2 SMNVEV (reference sequence). Trimming took 7 bases from V and 1 from J, leaving 17 bases between them. The CDR3 sequence is 15 residues long. The CDR3 here is CASIHHRRLSYEQYF. CDR3 in DNA: TGTGCCAGCATCCATCACAGGAGGTTGTCCTACGAGCAGTACTTC.

The chain combines TRBV4-1 with TRBJ2-7; D perhaps matches TRBD2 (6 bases). V lost 1 base and J 1 base, leaving 14 bases between the germline ends. The CDR3 has 16 residues. Germline-derived CDR1 and CDR2 are MGHRA and YSYEKL. The CDR3 region is CASSQVSASVSYEQYF. CDR3 coding DNA: TGCGCCAGCAGCCAAGTCTCGGCTAGCGTGTCCTACGAGCAGTACTTC.

The V call is TRBV4-3, the J call TRBJ2-3, with a weak D call TRBD2 (5 bases). Trimming stripped 1 base from V and 0 bases from J, with 11 bases between. The germline CDR1 and CDR2 sequences are LGHNA and YSLEER. This CDR3 region has 16 residues. The DNA for the CDR3 is TGCGCCAGCAGCCAAGGGTCGAGGACTAGCACAGATACGCAGTATTTT. Amino acid sequence: CASSQGSRTSTDTQYF.

V and J are TRBV20-1 and TRBJ1-2, with D perhaps TRBD1 (5 bases). The CDR3 runs to 15 residues. Trimming took 5 bases from V and 0 from J, leaving 16 bases between them. Germline loops: CDR1 DFQATT, CDR2 SNEGSKA (reference sequence). Here the CDR3 reads CSALGGLGANYGYTF. The CDR3 nucleotides are TGCAGTGCTCTAGGCGGGCTGGGGGCTAACTATGGCTACACCTTC.

By sample fraction, this clonotype is medium-sized (0.01 to 0.1%). The V call is TRBV7-2, the J call TRBJ2-5; tentatively, D is TRBD1 or TRBD2 (5 bases each). This CDR3 spans 14 amino acids. Germline V gene lookup returns CDR1 SGHTA and CDR2 FQGNSA. The V gene lost 5 bases and the J gene lost 1 base, with 11 bases spanning the gap. The CDR3 DNA sequence: TGTGCCAGCAGCCCGGGACCACGCCAAGAGACCCAGTACTTC. Protein sequence: CASSPGPRQETQYF.

This chain joins TRBV7-3 and TRBJ1-2; D is perhaps TRBD1 (5 bases). CDR1 SGHTA and CDR2 FQGTGA come from the germline V gene. Trimming left V 5 bases short and J 3 bases short, with 10 bases between. CDR3 length: 13 residues. As DNA, the CDR3 is TGTGCCAGCAGCCCGACAGCTGACTATGGCTACACCTTC. It codes for CASSPTADYGYTF.

This clonotype was observed a few times. The V call is TRBV15, the J call TRBJ1-4; D may be TRBD1 (5 bases). V shed 6 bases and J shed 6 bases, with 14 bases lying between them. CDR1 is LNHNV, CDR2 YYDKDF, per germline (reference sequence). The CDR3 consists of 14 residues. Here the CDR3 DNA reads TGTGCCACCAGGCGGGACCCGGGTGATGAAAAACTGTTTTTT. Translating it yields CATRRDPGDEKLFF. The variable domain in full, with the rest retrieved from reference TRBV15 and TRBJ1-4, is DAMVIQNPRYQVTQFGKPVTLSCSQTLNHNVMYWYQQKSSQAPKLLFHYYDKDFNNEADTPDNFQSRRPNTSFCFLDIRSPGLGDTAMYLCATRRDPGDEKLFFGSGTQLSVL.